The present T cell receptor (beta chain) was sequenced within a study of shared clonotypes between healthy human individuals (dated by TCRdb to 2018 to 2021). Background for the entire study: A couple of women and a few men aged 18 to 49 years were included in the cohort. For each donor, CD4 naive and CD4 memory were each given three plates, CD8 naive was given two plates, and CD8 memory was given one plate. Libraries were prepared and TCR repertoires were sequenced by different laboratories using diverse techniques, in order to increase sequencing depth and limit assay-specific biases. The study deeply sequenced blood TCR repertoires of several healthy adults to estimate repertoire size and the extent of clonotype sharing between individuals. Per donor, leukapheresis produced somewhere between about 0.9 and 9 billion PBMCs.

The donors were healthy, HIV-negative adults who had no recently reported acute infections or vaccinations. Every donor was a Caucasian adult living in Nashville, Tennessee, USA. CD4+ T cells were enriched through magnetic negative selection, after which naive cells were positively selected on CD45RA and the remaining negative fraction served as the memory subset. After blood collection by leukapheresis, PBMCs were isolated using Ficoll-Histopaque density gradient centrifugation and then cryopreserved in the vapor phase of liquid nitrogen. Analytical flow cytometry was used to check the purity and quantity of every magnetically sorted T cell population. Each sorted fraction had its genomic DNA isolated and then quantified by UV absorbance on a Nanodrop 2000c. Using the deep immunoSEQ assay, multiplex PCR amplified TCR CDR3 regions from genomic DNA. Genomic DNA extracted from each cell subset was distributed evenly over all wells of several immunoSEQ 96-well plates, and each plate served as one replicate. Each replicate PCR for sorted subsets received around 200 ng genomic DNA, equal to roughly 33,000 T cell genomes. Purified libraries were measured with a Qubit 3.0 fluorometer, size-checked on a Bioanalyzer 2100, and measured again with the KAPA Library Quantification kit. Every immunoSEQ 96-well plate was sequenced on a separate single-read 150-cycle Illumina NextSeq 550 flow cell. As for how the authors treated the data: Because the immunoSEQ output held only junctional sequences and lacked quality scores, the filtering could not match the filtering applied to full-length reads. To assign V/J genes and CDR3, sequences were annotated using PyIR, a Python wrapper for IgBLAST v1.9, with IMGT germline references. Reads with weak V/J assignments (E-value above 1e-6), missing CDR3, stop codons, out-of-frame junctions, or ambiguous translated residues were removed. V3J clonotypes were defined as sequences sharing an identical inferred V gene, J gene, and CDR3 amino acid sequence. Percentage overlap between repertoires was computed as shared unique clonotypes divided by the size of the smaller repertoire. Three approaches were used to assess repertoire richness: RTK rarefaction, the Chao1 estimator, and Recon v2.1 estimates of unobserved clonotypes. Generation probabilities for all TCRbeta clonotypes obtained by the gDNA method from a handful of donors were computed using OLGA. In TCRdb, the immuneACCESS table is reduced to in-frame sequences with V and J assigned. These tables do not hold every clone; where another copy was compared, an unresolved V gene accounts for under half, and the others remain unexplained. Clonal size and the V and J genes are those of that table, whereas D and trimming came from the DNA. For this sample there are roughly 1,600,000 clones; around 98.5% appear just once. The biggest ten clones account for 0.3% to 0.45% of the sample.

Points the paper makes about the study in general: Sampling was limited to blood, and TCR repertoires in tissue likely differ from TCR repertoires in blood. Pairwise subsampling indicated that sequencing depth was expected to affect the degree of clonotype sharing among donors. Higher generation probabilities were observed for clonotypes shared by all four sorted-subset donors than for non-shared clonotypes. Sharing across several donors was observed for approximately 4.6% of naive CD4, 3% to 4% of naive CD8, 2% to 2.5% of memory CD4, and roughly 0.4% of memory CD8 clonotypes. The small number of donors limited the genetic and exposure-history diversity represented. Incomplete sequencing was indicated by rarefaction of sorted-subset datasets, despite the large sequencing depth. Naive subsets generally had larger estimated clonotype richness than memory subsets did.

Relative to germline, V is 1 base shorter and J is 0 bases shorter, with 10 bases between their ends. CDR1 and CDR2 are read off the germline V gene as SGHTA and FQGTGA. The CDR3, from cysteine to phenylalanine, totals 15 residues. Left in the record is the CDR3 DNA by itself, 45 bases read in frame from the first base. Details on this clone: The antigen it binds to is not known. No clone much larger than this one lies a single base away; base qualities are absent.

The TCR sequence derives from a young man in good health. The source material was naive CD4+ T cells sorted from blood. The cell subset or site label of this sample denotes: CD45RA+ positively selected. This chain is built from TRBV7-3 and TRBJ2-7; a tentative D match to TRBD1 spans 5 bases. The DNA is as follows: TGTGCCAGCAGCTTAAACCCCGACAGCTCCTACGAGCAGTACTTC. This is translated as CASSLNPDSSYEQYF. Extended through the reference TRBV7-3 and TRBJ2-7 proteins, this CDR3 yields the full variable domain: GAGVSQTPSNKVTEKGKYVELRCDPISGHTALYWYRQSLGQGPEFLIYFQGTGAADDSGLPNDRFFAVRPEGSVSTLKIQRTERGDSAVYLCASSLNPDSSYEQYFGPGTRLTVT.